Shown below are 16 T cell receptor beta chains from a single sample sequenced in a study of blood T cells in healthy people across ages. Through a sample-barcoded 5' primer and a J-beta primer mix, a second PCR was run for roughly 6 to 11 cycles. TCRdb called the 5' RACE reads again in MiXCR, with one record for every CDR3 protein. The sample lists about 1,400,000 distinct CDR3 sequences, about 40% occurring once. Sequenced material: blood. All receptors derive from a woman younger than 35 in good health.

This sequence joins TRBV28 and TRBJ1-5; a weak D match, TRBD1 (6 bases). The V and J ends lost 6 bases and 4 bases respectively, with 10 bases between them. CDR3 length: 13 amino acids. Germline V gives CDR1 MDHEN, CDR2 SYDVKM. The CDR3 nucleotides are TGTGCCAGCAGCCACAGGGAAAATCAGCCCCAGCATTTT. Translating it yields CASSHRENQPQHF.

The V gene is TRBV28, the J gene TRBJ2-1; 16 nucleotides agree with TRBD2. With 5 bases clipped from V and 0 bases from J, the junction kept 7 bases outside the gene matches. The CDR3 contains 19 residues. From germline, CDR1 is MDHEN and CDR2 SYDVKM. The CDR3 nucleotides read TGTGCCAGCAGTGGCTTCGGGACTAGCGGGGGGGCCTCCTACAATGAGCAGTTCTTC. Protein: CASSGFGTSGGASYNEQFF.

A few counts support this clonotype. The genes are TRBV6-2 or TRBV6-3 and TRBJ2-3; the D is unclear. CDR1 MNHEY and CDR2 SVGEGT come from the germline V gene. The CDR3 has 17 amino acids. Trimming cost V 6 bases and J 3 bases, with 22 bases left between them. The CDR3 nucleotides read TGTGCCAGCAGCCCGGGCTTTAGCCGGCCCGAGACAGATACGCAGTATTTT. Protein sequence: CASSPGFSRPETDTQYF.

The chain recombines TRBV6-1 with TRBJ1-2; D is unresolved. CDR3 size: 15 residues. The germline V and J ends were trimmed by 3 bases and 2 bases, with 13 bases remaining between them. Germline CDR1 reads MNHNS; CDR2 reads SASEGT. The CDR3 DNA sequence: TGTGCCAGCAGTGAGAGGGCAGGACTAAACTATGGCTACACCTTC. Translation gives CASSERAGLNYGYTF.

This chain uses TRBV6-5 with TRBJ1-1; D ambiguous. The CDR3 is 15 residues long. V gave up 2 bases and J gave up 1 base, with 11 bases separating them. CDR1 and CDR2 from the germline V gene are MNHEY and SVGAGI. CDR3 region: CASSYDWPGNTEAFF. CDR3 nucleotide sequence: TGTGCCAGCAGTTACGATTGGCCAGGGAACACTGAAGCTTTCTTT.

This clonotype was observed a handful of times. The chain uses TRBV7-9 and TRBJ2-7, with TRBD2 identical over 9 bases. The J call is in doubt because the DNA end fits TRBJ2-5 better. The CDR3 loop spans 16 amino acids. Germline assignment: CDR1 SEHNR and CDR2 FQNEAQ (reference sequence). CDR3 nucleotides: TGTGCCAGCAGCTTTCAGCGGGAGGTGTTCCTCGAGACCCAGTACTTC. Its translation: CASSFQREVFLETQYF.

This rearrangement joins TRBV20-1 to TRBJ1-2; no clear D gene. This CDR3 is 12 amino acids long. V lost 0 bases to trimming and J lost 4 bases, with 6 bases between them. Looked up from germline, CDR1 is DFQATT and CDR2 is SNEGSKA (reference sequence). CDR3 DNA: TGCAGTGCTAGAGATCCGGCCTATGGCTACACCTTC. Translated, it gives CSARDPAYGYTF.

The chain links TRBV10-2 to TRBJ1-2, with a weak D call TRBD1 (6 bases). Germline-derived CDR1 and CDR2 are WSHSY and SAAADI. The CDR3 totals 20 residues. The V end was cut by 2 bases, the J end by 0 bases, with 25 bases between. CDR3 nucleotides: TGCGCCAGCAGTGAGCCCGCGGTGGGGGCAGGGAGAAGATCTAACTATGGCTACACCTTC. It is translated as CASSEPAVGAGRRSNYGYTF.

This clonotype has ten or more counts. V is TRBV7-2 and J is TRBJ2-1; D remains unclear. Germline V gene sequence: CDR1 SGHTA, CDR2 FQGNSA. The CDR3 contains 15 residues. V lost 4 bases and J lost 9, with 19 bases in between. CDR3 region: CASSSVRLEGGEQFF. DNA of the CDR3: TGTGCCAGCAGCTCGGTAAGACTCGAAGGCGGTGAGCAGTTCTTC.

By sample fraction, this clonotype is medium-sized. The chain has TRBV3-1 and TRBJ2-1, with 10 bases lining up with TRBD2. This CDR3 has 17 residues. The junction had 4 bases not matched to a gene; V was cut back by 0 bases and J by 2 bases. Germline V gene data show CDR1 as LGHDT and CDR2 as YNNKEL (reference sequence). CDR3 sequence reads: CASSQDDLAGAYNEQFF. The CDR3 DNA sequence: TGTGCCAGCAGCCAAGATGATCTAGCGGGGGCCTACAATGAGCAGTTCTTC.

The chain recombines TRBV10-3 with TRBJ2-7, with 8 bases matching TRBD2. The better agreement between TRBJ2-5 and the DNA end casts doubt on the J call. The CDR3 is made up of 14 amino acids. From germline, CDR1 is ENHRY and CDR2 SYGVKD. The CDR3 loop is CAISGGLGQGTQYF. The DNA for the CDR3 is TGTGCCATCAGTGGGGGACTAGGCCAGGGGACCCAGTACTTC.

The chain employs TRBV7-8 and TRBJ1-1, with a weak D call TRBD1 (5 bases). The germline V gene encodes CDR1 SGHVS and CDR2 FQNEAQ. V was clipped by 5 bases and J by 5 bases, with 15 bases between them. The CDR3 sequence is 14 residues long. Here the CDR3 reads CASSRETAPTEAFF. The CDR3 region has the DNA TGTGCCAGCAGCCGAGAGACAGCACCTACTGAAGCTTTCTTT. Full variable domain (rest looked up from reference TRBV7-8 and TRBJ1-1): GAGVSQSPRYKVAKRGQDVALRCDPISGHVSLFWYQQALGQGPEFLTYFQNEAQLDKSGLPSDRFFAERPEGSVSTLKIQRTQQEDSAVYLCASSRETAPTEAFFGQGTRLTVV.

The rearrangement joins TRBV21-1 to TRBJ1-6; the table calls TRBD1, which could not be checked here. TRBV21-1 is shown as a pseudogene. The CDR3 loop spans 19 amino acids. CDR3 DNA sequence: TGTGCCAGCAGCAAAGCGACGAACTCTTCGGGACAGAAGTATTCACCCCTCCACTTT. This encodes CASSKATNSSGQKYSPLHF.

The chain recombines TRBV3-1 with TRBJ2-5; TRBD1 is a possible D gene (6 bases). CDR3 length equals 16 residues. The germline CDR1 and CDR2 sequences are LGHDT and YNNKEL (reference sequence). V gave up 2 bases and J gave up 1 base, with 14 bases separating them. The CDR3: CASSQSAGATQETQYF. DNA of the CDR3: TGTGCCAGCAGCCAATCGGCAGGGGCGACCCAAGAGACCCAGTACTTC.

On this clonotype itself: This may arise from a read error, as a much more abundant clone is one base away. V gene TRBV10-3 combines with J gene TRBJ2-1; TRBD1 is a possible D gene (5 bases). The DNA matches TRBJ2-7 better at its end, which makes the J call doubtful. The CDR3 has 12 amino acids. Germline loops: CDR1 ENHRY, CDR2 SYGVKD. The CDR3, as DNA: TGTGCCGCTGGACAAATGGCGAATGAGCAGTACTTC. Protein: CAAGQMANEQYF.

The chain carries TRBV7-7 and TRBJ2-1; tentative D call: TRBD1 (6 bases). Deletions cut 5 bases from V and 11 bases from J, with 13 bases between. The germline CDR1 and CDR2 sequences are SSHAT and FNYEAQ (reference sequence). CDR3 size: 12 residues. For the CDR3, the DNA is TGTGCCAGCAGCCATGACAGGAGGCAGCAGTTCTTC. It encodes CASSHDRRQQFF.